This T cell receptor beta chain was recovered during a study of tumor and adjacent non-tumor tissue in lung cancer. Whole-study context: The patients, around 11 men and 5 or 6 women, were about 30 to 85 with stage I to III disease. The study, taken as a whole, reports: Significantly higher TCR diversity was found in tumor than normal lung. Top 100 clones took a larger repertoire share in normal lung.

Turning to this clonotype: Its matching antigen is unknown. Its ends do not fully match the called genes, so a read error is possible.

The CDR3 runs 17 residues. Germline V gene lookup returns CDR1 GTSNPN and CDR2 SVGIG (reference sequence). The library came from three nested PCR rounds adapted from ARM-PCR protocols. TCRdb reanalysed the multiplex PCR reads using MiXCR and keeps one entry per CDR3 protein. This sample carries approximately 100,000 distinct CDR3 sequences, roughly two thirds of them seen once, and the ten largest clones take roughly 19%. RNA was extracted from bulk tissue without any cell sorting. The normal lung tissue was taken more than 3 cm from the tumor edge. Between August and November 2014, newly diagnosed, chemotherapy-naive lung cancer patients underwent thoracic surgery in China.

Source material: distant non-tumor lung tissue. The origin of this receptor is a man in his sixties with non-small cell lung cancer. This sequence joins TRBV30 and TRBJ2-1; 9 bases align to TRBD1. DNA for the CDR3: TGTGACTGGAGTCCGAAACGCCTACCGGGACAGGGCAATGAGCAGTTCTTC. Protein sequence: CDWSPKRLPGQGNEQFF.